What follows are 30 T cell receptor beta chains derived from one specimen sequenced in a study of cytomegalovirus exposure and HLA in healthy donors. PCR was performed using 60 Vbeta and 13 Jbeta primers. Only in-frame clones appear in the TCRdb table, and some are missing; sequencing was by immunoSEQ multiplex PCR. The sample includes more than 110,000 clones, about two thirds seen only once; the top ten take 2% to 2.5%. The sequencing input was PBMCs. The receptors shown here come from a woman aged 55-69 years in good health and CMV-seropositive.

The chain uses TRBV29-1 and TRBJ2-5; 8 bases line up with TRBD2. CDR3 length equals 12 residues. Germline CDR1 and CDR2: SQVTM and ANQGSEA. The CDR3 coding sequence is TGCACCGGGGGGGCGAACCAAGAGACCCAGTACTTC. This sequence encodes CTGGANQETQYF.

V is TRBV27 and J is TRBJ2-3; 8 bases agree with TRBD2. The ends lost 6 bases at V and 2 bases at J; junction bases unmatched: 10. The CDR3 consists of 16 residues. The germline CDR1 and CDR2 sequences are MNHEY and SMNVEV (reference sequence). The CDR3 protein is CASSPRNSGVTDTQYF. In DNA, the CDR3 is TGTGCCAGCAGCCCCCGGAATAGCGGGGTCACAGATACGCAGTATTTT.

The chain carries TRBV19 and TRBJ1-1; the D gene is possibly TRBD1 (6 bases). The ends were cut back, 3 bases at V and 0 bases at J, with 11 bases in the middle. Germline loops: CDR1 LNHDA, CDR2 SQIVND (reference sequence). CDR3 length equals 15 residues. The CDR3 spells CASSIQHRVNTEAFF. CDR3 sequence (DNA): TGTGCCAGTAGTATCCAACACAGGGTGAACACTGAAGCTTTCTTT.

This rearrangement joins TRBV7-9 to TRBJ1-1, with 9 bases identical to TRBD1. After removal of 5 bases from V and 1 base from J, the junction contained 2 bases not matched to a gene. The germline gives CDR1 SEHNR, CDR2 FQNEAQ (reference sequence). The length of the CDR3 is 14 residues. The chain's CDR3 is CASSRTGANTEAFF. CDR3 nucleotide sequence: TGTGCCAGCAGCCGGACAGGGGCGAACACTGAAGCTTTCTTT. The whole variable domain, remainder taken from reference TRBV7-9 and TRBJ1-1, is DTGVSQNPRHKITKRGQNVTFRCDPISEHNRLYWYRQTLGQGPEFLTYFQNEAQLEKSRLLSDRFSAERPKGSFSTLEIQRTEQGDSAMYLCASSRTGANTEAFFGQGTRLTVV.

This sequence joins TRBV5-1 and TRBJ2-1; TRBD1 might be the D (6 bases). Germline lookup yields CDR1 SGHRS and CDR2 YFSETQ. Trimming pared 0 bases from V and 1 base from J, leaving 8 bases between. The CDR3 runs to 15 residues. The CDR3 nucleotides read TGCGCCAGCAGCTTGGAGGACAGATCCTACAATGAGCAGTTCTTC. Its protein is CASSLEDRSYNEQFF.

This chain joins TRBV5-1 and TRBJ2-3; no clear D gene. Germline values: CDR1 SGHRS, CDR2 YFSETQ. V was shortened by 2 bases and J by 4 bases, with 11 bases between the two germline ends. This CDR3 has 14 residues. The DNA of the CDR3 is TGCGCCAGCAGCTTCGGTGGGCTATCAGATACGCAGTATTTT. This encodes CASSFGGLSDTQYF.

In nucleotides, the CDR3 is TGTGCCAGCAGTTTGACAGGGGCGAACACTGAAGCTTTCTTT. Residues: CASSLTGANTEAFF. The chain has TRBV25-1 and TRBJ1-1, with 8 bases matching TRBD1. Germline-derived CDR1 and CDR2 are MGHDK and SYGVNS. The V segment lost 5 bases and the J segment 1 base; nucleotides outside the gene matches: 3. CDR3 length equals 14 residues.

This clone was observed a handful of times. The chain is built from TRBV9 and TRBJ2-5; 8 nucleotides agree with TRBD1. Per germline, CDR1 SGDLS and CDR2 YYNGEE. The CDR3 is made up of 14 amino acids. Germline trimming cut 0 bases from V and 7 bases from J; bases unmatched to any gene: 5. The chain's CDR3 is CASSVGTGTGTQYF. The CDR3 DNA sequence: TGTGCCAGCAGCGTAGGGACAGGGACTGGGACCCAGTACTTC.

This sequence joins TRBV6-1 and TRBJ1-1, with TRBD1 identical over 7 bases. CDR1 is MNHNS, CDR2 SASEGT, per germline. This CDR3 comprises 18 residues. V trimming: 1 base; J trimming: 0 bases; junction bases outside the gene matches: 11. The CDR3 sequence: CASSEVRGTVQMNTEAFF. Here the CDR3 DNA reads TGTGCCAGCAGTGAAGTGAGGGGGACAGTGCAAATGAACACTGAAGCTTTCTTT.

The chain is built from TRBV29-1 and TRBJ2-1, with 9 bases lining up with TRBD2. Germline CDR1 is SQVTM and CDR2 is ANQGSEA. The CDR3 covers 14 residues. V shed 1 base, J shed 7 bases, and the junction held 5 bases outside the gene matches. The CDR3 region has the DNA TGCAGCGTTGAAGGTAGCGGGAGTTGGAATGAGCAGTTCTTC. Amino acids: CSVEGSGSWNEQFF.

This clone was recorded only once. The V and J genes are TRBV7-9 and TRBJ1-4, with unresolved D. Germline V gene lookup returns CDR1 SEHNR and CDR2 FQNEAQ (reference sequence). Trimming pared 6 bases from V and 7 bases from J, leaving 12 bases between. This CDR3 is 13 amino acids long. The CDR3 DNA reads as TGTGCCAGCAGTCCAGGACTCTTTGAAAAACTGTTTTTT. Translated: CASSPGLFEKLFF.

This rearrangement joins TRBV2 to TRBJ2-7, with D possibly TRBD2 on 5 matching bases. The CDR3 is made up of 12 amino acids. Germline CDR1 SNHLY, CDR2 FYNNEI. Trimming took off 5 bases at V and 3 bases at J, with 8 bases between the two ends. The chain's CDR3 is CASSSDYYEQYF. CDR3 coding DNA: TGTGCCAGCAGTTCTGACTACTACGAGCAGTACTTC.

V is TRBV2 and J is TRBJ2-7, with 7 nucleotides matching TRBD2. V shed 8 bases and J 3 bases; nucleotides not matched to a gene: 7. CDR1 and CDR2 from the germline V gene are SNHLY and FYNNEI. CDR3 length equals 13 residues. The CDR3 spells CASGIREGYEQYF. The CDR3 bases are TGTGCCAGCGGCATAAGGGAGGGCTACGAGCAGTACTTC.

The chain has TRBV19 and TRBJ1-3; no definite D call. Deletions cut 1 base from V and 0 bases from J, with 13 bases between. CDR1 and CDR2 (germline): LNHDA, SQIVND (reference sequence). This CDR3 spans 17 amino acids. Written as DNA, the CDR3 is TGTGCCAGTAGTATAGGTGGAGAACTCGGCTCTGGAAACACCATATATTTT. Translating gives CASSIGGELGSGNTIYF. Complete variable domain (other parts from reference TRBV19 and TRBJ1-3): DGGITQSPKYLFRKEGQNVTLSCEQNLNHDAMYWYRQDPGQGLRLIYYSQIVNDFQKGDIAEGYSVSREKKESFPLTVTSAQKNPTAFYLCASSIGGELGSGNTIYFGEGSWLTVV.

In regard to this clone: This specimen includes other DNA sequences encoding the same CDR3. The chain's CDR3 is CATRILPGEVNQPQHF. In nucleotides, the CDR3 is TGTGCCACCCGGATACTACCAGGGGAAGTCAATCAGCCCCAGCATTTT. The gene calls are TRBV25-1 and TRBJ1-5, with D maybe TRBD1 (6 bases). The germline V gene has CDR1 MGHDK and CDR2 SYGVNS. V was clipped by 10 bases and J by 3 bases, with 22 bases between them. This CDR3 is built from 16 residues.

This chain uses TRBV5-1 with TRBJ2-1, with D tentatively TRBD2 (6 bases). CDR1 and CDR2 (germline): SGHRS, YFSETQ. Deletions cut 0 bases from V and 9 bases from J, with 13 bases between. The CDR3 covers 14 residues. In DNA, the CDR3 is TGCGCCAGCAGCTTGGAGTTTGGGGGGACTGAGCAGTTCTTC. This gives the protein CASSLEFGGTEQFF.

CDR3 region: CASRTGGGTDTQYF. The CDR3 bases are TGTGCCAGCAGGACCGGGGGGGGGACAGATACGCAGTATTTT. The chain employs TRBV2 and TRBJ2-3; 8 nucleotides align to TRBD2. J gave up 3 bases and V 6 bases, and 5 bases lay outside the gene matches. Germline loops: CDR1 SNHLY, CDR2 FYNNEI. The CDR3 consists of 14 residues.

This clone occurred a few times. The V and J genes are TRBV2 and TRBJ1-2, with D perhaps matching TRBD1 (6 bases). This CDR3 has 15 residues. Deletions cut 2 bases from V and 0 bases from J, with 10 bases between. Germline lookup yields CDR1 SNHLY and CDR2 FYNNEI. CDR3 sequence: CASSERQAANYGYTF. As DNA, the CDR3 is TGTGCCAGCAGTGAAAGACAGGCTGCTAACTATGGCTACACCTTC.

This chain connects TRBV5-1 to TRBJ2-1, with D uncertain. Trimming removed 0 bases at V and 10 bases at J, with 11 bases between. In germline, CDR1 is SGHRS, CDR2 YFSETQ. This CDR3 has 13 amino acids. This CDR3 is CASSLDLPGEQFF. DNA for the CDR3: TGCGCCAGCAGCTTGGACCTCCCCGGGGAGCAGTTCTTC.

This clone occurred a few times. The chain uses TRBV9 and TRBJ2-2, with 8 bases aligning to TRBD1. Germline V gene sequence: CDR1 SGDLS, CDR2 YYNGEE. V lost 0 bases, J lost 5 bases, and 3 bases stayed unmatched. The length of the CDR3 is 15 residues. As DNA, the CDR3 is TGTGCCAGCAGCGTAGCGGGACAGGTTACCGGGGAGCTGTTTTTT. Translation: CASSVAGQVTGELFF. Drawing the rest from reference TRBV9 and TRBJ2-2, the complete variable domain is DSGVTQTPKHLITATGQRVTLRCSPRSGDLSVYWYQQSLDQGLQFLIQYYNGEERAKGNILERFSAQQFPDLHSELNLSSLELGDSALYFCASSVAGQVTGELFFGEGSRLTVL.

This chain joins TRBV5-4 and TRBJ2-2, with D possibly being TRBD2 (6 bases). V lost 0 bases, J lost 6 bases, and 15 bases lay in between. This CDR3 region has 16 residues. Germline V gene data show CDR1 as SGHNT and CDR2 as YYREEE (reference sequence). The CDR3 reads CASSLEVGGLAGELFF. In DNA, the CDR3 is TGTGCCAGCAGCTTGGAGGTTGGGGGGTTAGCCGGGGAGCTGTTTTTT. The full variable domain, its missing parts supplied by reference TRBV5-4 and TRBJ2-2, is ETGVTQSPTHLIKTRGQQVTLRCSSQSGHNTVSWYQQALGQGPQFIFQYYREEENGRGNFPPRFSGLQFPNYSSELNVNALELDDSALYLCASSLEVGGLAGELFFGEGSRLTVL.

CDR3 in DNA: TGTGCCAGCAGTTTATACCCTAGCGGGGGATCAGATACGCAGTATTTT. Residues: CASSLYPSGGSDTQYF. The chain is built from TRBV27 and TRBJ2-3; 10 nucleotides match TRBD2. Looked up from germline, CDR1 is MNHEY and CDR2 is SMNVEV (reference sequence). Trimming at V came to 1 base and at J to 4 bases, leaving 5 bases not matched to a gene. There are 16 residues in the CDR3.

This clone appeared a few times. The chain couples TRBV6-6 to TRBJ1-2; D gene unclear. CDR1 is MNHNY, CDR2 SVGAGI, per germline (reference sequence). The germline V and J ends were trimmed by 4 bases and 6 bases, with 12 bases remaining between them. The CDR3 loop spans 13 amino acids. Here the CDR3 reads CASSFPDWDGYTF. For the CDR3, the DNA is TGTGCCAGCAGTTTCCCAGACTGGGATGGCTACACCTTC.

CDR3 DNA: TGCGCCAGCAGCCCTAGAAAGGGGGAGGAAAAACTGTTTTTT. Residues: CASSPRKGEEKLFF. This chain links TRBV5-1 with TRBJ1-4; TRBD1 might be the D (6 bases). V lost 4 bases and J lost 8, with 15 bases in between. The CDR3 covers 14 residues. Germline CDR1 is SGHRS and CDR2 is YFSETQ.

V and J are TRBV11-1 and TRBJ2-1; 10 nucleotides agree with TRBD1. CDR3 length: 16 residues. V lost 1 base, J lost 4 bases, and 4 bases stayed unmatched. From germline, CDR1 is SGHAT and CDR2 FQDESV (reference sequence). CDR3 sequence reads: CASSLVGTGAYNEQFF. In DNA form, the CDR3 reads TGTGCCAGCAGCTTAGTTGGGACAGGGGCATACAATGAGCAGTTCTTC.

V is TRBV29-1 and J is TRBJ1-1; 7 positions agree with TRBD1. Germline V gene data show CDR1 as SQVTM and CDR2 as ANQGSEA. With 6 bases clipped from V and 5 bases from J, the junction kept 6 bases outside the gene matches. The CDR3 spans 12 residues. The CDR3 coding sequence is TGCAGCGTCGACAGGGATAGAACTGAAGCTTTCTTT. Its protein product is CSVDRDRTEAFF.

The chain combines TRBV5-5 with TRBJ1-2; 7 bases align to TRBD1. The germline V gene encodes CDR1 SGHKS and CDR2 YYEKEE (reference sequence). Trimming at V came to 3 bases and at J to 7 bases, leaving 3 bases not matched to a gene. This CDR3 is built from 12 residues. Here the CDR3 reads CASSSGGGGYTF. The CDR3 DNA sequence: TGTGCCAGCAGCTCAGGGGGAGGTGGCTACACCTTC. Looking up the rest from reference TRBV5-5 and TRBJ1-2 gives the full variable domain: DAGVTQSPTHLIKTRGQQVTLRCSPISGHKSVSWYQQVLGQGPQFIFQYYEKEERGRGNFPDRFSARQFPNYSSELNVNALLLGDSALYLCASSSGGGGYTFGSGTRLTVV.

The gene calls are TRBV18 and TRBJ1-4; 8 bases line up with TRBD1. The germline V gene has CDR1 KGHSH and CDR2 LQKENI. This CDR3 contains 14 residues. Trimming at V came to 5 bases and at J to 8 bases, leaving 7 bases not matched to a gene. DNA of the CDR3: TGTGCCAGCTCAGATGGACAGGGACGGGAAAAACTGTTTTTT. Its translation: CASSDGQGREKLFF. Full variable domain (missing parts from reference TRBV18 and TRBJ1-4): NAGVMQNPRHLVRRRGQEARLRCSPMKGHSHVYWYRQLPEEGLKFMVYLQKENIIDESGMPKERFSAEFPKEGPSILRIQQVVRGDSAAYFCASSDGQGREKLFFGSGTQLSVL.

This clone was detected once. The chain links TRBV30 to TRBJ1-2; D not resolved. V dropped 0 bases and J dropped 4 bases, with 6 bases sitting between them. Per germline, CDR1 GTSNPN and CDR2 SVGIG (reference sequence). This CDR3 is built from 12 residues. CDR3 nucleotides: TGTGCCTGGAGTGTGGGCCTCTATGGCTACACCTTC. Translated, it gives CAWSVGLYGYTF.

The chain links TRBV28 to TRBJ2-1, with D possibly being TRBD2 (6 bases). Germline assignment: CDR1 MDHEN and CDR2 SYDVKM. The CDR3 spans 15 residues. V was cut by 6 bases and J by 4 bases, with 16 bases left in between. The CDR3 nucleotides read TGTGCCAGCAGGGACTGGAGGGCTTCTTACAATGAGCAGTTCTTC. Translated, it gives CASRDWRASYNEQFF.